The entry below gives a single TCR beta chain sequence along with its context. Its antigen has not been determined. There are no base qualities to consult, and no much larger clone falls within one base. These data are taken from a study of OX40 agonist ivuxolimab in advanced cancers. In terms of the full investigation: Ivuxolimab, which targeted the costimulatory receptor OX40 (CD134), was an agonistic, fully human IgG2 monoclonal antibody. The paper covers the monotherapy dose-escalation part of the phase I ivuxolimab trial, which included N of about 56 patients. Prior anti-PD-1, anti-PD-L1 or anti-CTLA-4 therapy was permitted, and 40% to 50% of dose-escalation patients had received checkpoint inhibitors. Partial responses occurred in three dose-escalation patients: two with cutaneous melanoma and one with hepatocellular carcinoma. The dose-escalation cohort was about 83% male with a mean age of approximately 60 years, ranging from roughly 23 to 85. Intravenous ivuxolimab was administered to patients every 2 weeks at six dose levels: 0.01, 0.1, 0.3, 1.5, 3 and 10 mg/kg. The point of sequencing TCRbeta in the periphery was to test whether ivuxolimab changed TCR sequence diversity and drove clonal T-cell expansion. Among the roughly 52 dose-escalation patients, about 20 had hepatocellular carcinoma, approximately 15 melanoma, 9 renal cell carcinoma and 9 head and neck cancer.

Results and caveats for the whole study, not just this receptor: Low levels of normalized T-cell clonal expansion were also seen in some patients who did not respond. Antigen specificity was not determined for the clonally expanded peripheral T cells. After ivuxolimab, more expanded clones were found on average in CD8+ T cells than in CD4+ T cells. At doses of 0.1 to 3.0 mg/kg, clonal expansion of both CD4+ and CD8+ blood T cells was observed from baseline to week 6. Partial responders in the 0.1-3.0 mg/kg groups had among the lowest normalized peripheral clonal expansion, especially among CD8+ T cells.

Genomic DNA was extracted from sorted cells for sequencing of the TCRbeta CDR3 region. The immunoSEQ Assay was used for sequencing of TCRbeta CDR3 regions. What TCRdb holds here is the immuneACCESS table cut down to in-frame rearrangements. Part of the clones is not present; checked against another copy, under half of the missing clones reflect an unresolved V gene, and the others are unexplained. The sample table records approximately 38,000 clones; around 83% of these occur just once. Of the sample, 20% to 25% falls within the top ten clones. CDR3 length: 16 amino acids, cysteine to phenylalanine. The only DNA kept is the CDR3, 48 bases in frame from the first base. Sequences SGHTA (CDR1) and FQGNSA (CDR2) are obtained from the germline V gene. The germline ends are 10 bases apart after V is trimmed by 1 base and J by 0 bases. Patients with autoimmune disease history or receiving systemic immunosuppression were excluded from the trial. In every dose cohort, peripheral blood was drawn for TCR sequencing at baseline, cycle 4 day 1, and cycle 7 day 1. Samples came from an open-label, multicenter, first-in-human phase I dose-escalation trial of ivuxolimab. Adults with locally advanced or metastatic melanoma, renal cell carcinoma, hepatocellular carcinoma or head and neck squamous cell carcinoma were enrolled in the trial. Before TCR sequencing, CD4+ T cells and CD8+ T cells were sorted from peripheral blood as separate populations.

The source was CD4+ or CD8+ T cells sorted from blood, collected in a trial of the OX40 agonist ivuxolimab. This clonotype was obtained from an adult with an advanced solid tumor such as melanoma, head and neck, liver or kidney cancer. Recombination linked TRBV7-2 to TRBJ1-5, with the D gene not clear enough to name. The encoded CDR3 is CASSLVQPNSNQPQHF. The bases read TGTGCCAGCAGCTTAGTTCAGCCTAATAGCAATCAGCCCCAGCATTTT.